These 27 T cell receptor beta chains were sequenced from one sample in a study of T-cell reconstitution after alpha-beta-depleted transplantation in children. TCRbeta library construction was performed incorporating unique molecular identifiers. TCRdb reanalysed the PCR reads using MiXCR and keeps one entry per CDR3 protein. This table holds around 440,000 distinct CDR3 sequences, 16% found once. Sequenced here: PBMCs, mostly from graft donor cells, sampled 360 days after TCRalphabeta/CD19-depleted stem cell transplant. Receptors originate from a boy in the first two years of life who had a stem cell transplant for Wiskott-Aldrich syndrome, so the T cells may come from the graft donor.

This clonotype has only a few counts. The V gene is TRBV4-1, the J gene TRBJ2-7; 8 bases match TRBD1. Germline trimming cut 5 bases from V and 4 bases from J; bases unmatched to any gene: 4. Germline lookup yields CDR1 MGHRA and CDR2 YSYEKL. There are 13 residues in the CDR3. CDR3 region: CASSVWTGYEQYF. CDR3 bases: TGCGCCAGCAGCGTCTGGACAGGGTACGAGCAGTACTTC.

The gene calls are TRBV7-2 and TRBJ2-7, with 9 bases that match TRBD2. There are 16 residues in the CDR3. The germline gives CDR1 SGHTA, CDR2 FQGNSA. Trimming cost V 0 bases and J 13 bases; bases outside gene matches: 16. In DNA, the CDR3 is TGTGCCAGCAGCTTAGCAGGGAAATCTAGCGGGACCAGGCGATACTTC. It is translated as CASSLAGKSSGTRRYF.

This clonotype was found once. J is TRBJ2-7 and V is TRBV12-3 or TRBV12-4, with D possibly matching TRBD1 (6 bases). V gave up 6 bases and J gave up 6 bases, with 18 bases separating them. The CDR3 length is 14 residues. CDR3 sequence (DNA): TGTGCCAGCAGCCGGGACAAAGGGCCCTCCGAGCAGTACTTC. As protein: CASSRDKGPSEQYF.

A few counts support this clonotype. The chain uses TRBV27 and TRBJ2-7; 9 nucleotides agree with TRBD1. Germline lookup yields CDR1 MNHEY and CDR2 SMNVEV (reference sequence). The V gene end was trimmed by 5 bases and the J gene end by 3 bases; junction bases not matched to a gene: 8. The CDR3 totals 15 residues. The chain's CDR3 is CASSPLQGAYYEQYF. The DNA of the CDR3 is TGTGCCAGCAGTCCCCTACAGGGGGCCTACTACGAGCAGTACTTC.

This clonotype was seen more than once but under ten times. The V gene is TRBV5-1, the J gene TRBJ2-4; 8 nucleotides agree with TRBD1. Germline loops: CDR1 SGHRS, CDR2 YFSETQ. The CDR3 is made up of 19 amino acids. V was pared by 3 bases and J by 2 bases, with 16 bases of the junction left unmatched. As DNA, the CDR3 is TGCGCCAGCAGCTCGATGGACAGGGTGGGTGTAAGATCCAAAAACATTCAGTACTTC. Translation: CASSSMDRVGVRSKNIQYF.

The chain has TRBV4-1 and TRBJ2-3; 10 bases are shared with TRBD2. Germline V CDR1 and CDR2: MGHRA, YSYEKL. The CDR3 is made up of 17 amino acids. V trimming: 0 bases; J trimming: 3 bases; junction bases outside the gene matches: 6. The CDR3 DNA sequence: TGCGCCAGCAGCCAAGAGCCCTGGACTAGCGGTACAGATACGCAGTATTTT. Its protein is CASSQEPWTSGTDTQYF.

In this sample, this clonotype turned up many times. The J gene is TRBJ1-2, the V gene TRBV12-3 or TRBV12-4; D unresolved. V was pared by 3 bases and J by 4 bases, with 9 bases between. There are 13 residues in the CDR3. The CDR3 sequence is CASSLRKSYGYTF. CDR3 nucleotides: TGTGCCAGCAGTTTGAGGAAGAGCTATGGCTACACCTTC.

This chain joins TRBV5-1 and TRBJ2-1; 11 nucleotides match TRBD2. V shed 4 bases, J shed 4 bases, and the junction held 7 bases outside the gene matches. CDR3 length: 16 amino acids. Germline CDR1 and CDR2: SGHRS and YFSETQ. CDR3 nucleotides: TGCGCCAGCAGCCCTACCAGACTAGCGGGATACAATGAGCAGTTCTTC. Amino acids: CASSPTRLAGYNEQFF.

The rearrangement uses TRBV9 and TRBJ2-4, with 11 nucleotides matching TRBD1. V gave up 3 bases and J gave up 8 bases; unmatched junction bases: 10. In germline, CDR1 is SGDLS, CDR2 YYNGEE. The CDR3 has 16 residues. The chain's CDR3 is CASSEGQGVLGHIQYF. The CDR3 coding sequence is TGTGCCAGCAGCGAGGGACAGGGGGTATTAGGTCACATTCAGTACTTC.

A few counts support this clonotype. The chain uses TRBV12-3 or TRBV12-4 and TRBJ2-7; TRBD2 matches at 9 bases. This CDR3 is built from 15 residues. V was pared by 3 bases and J by 3 bases, with 6 bases of the junction left unmatched. The DNA of the CDR3 is TGTGCCAGCAGTTTCGCCGGGCGGGGGGGCTACGAGCAGTACTTC. It codes for CASSFAGRGGYEQYF.

V and J are TRBV24-1 and TRBJ2-2; D unclear. The CDR3 covers 11 residues. Germline V gene lookup returns CDR1 KGHDR and CDR2 SFDVKD. The V and J ends lost 7 bases and 7 bases respectively, with 6 bases between them. The CDR3 loop reads CATSQFGELFF. As DNA, the CDR3 is TGTGCCACCAGCCAGTTCGGGGAGCTGTTTTTT.

This clonotype was seen a few times. V gene TRBV5-1 combines with J gene TRBJ2-7, with D tentatively TRBD1 (6 bases). The CDR3 covers 15 residues. CDR1 is SGHRS and CDR2 is YFSETQ in the germline V gene. V was clipped by 1 base and J by 2 bases, with 13 bases between them. CDR3 in DNA: TGCGCCAGCAGCTTGACCGGCAGGGGTCCCTACGAGCAGTACTTC. Translation gives CASSLTGRGPYEQYF.

Only a few counts were recorded for this clonotype. The V call is TRBV7-9, the J call TRBJ2-1, with D uncertain. The germline V gene has CDR1 SEHNR and CDR2 FQNEAQ (reference sequence). Deletions cut 5 bases from V and 4 bases from J, with 9 bases between. The CDR3 is made up of 13 amino acids. The CDR3 DNA reads as TGTGCCAGCAGCGCGATACTATACAATGAGCAGTTCTTC. Amino acids: CASSAILYNEQFF.

This clonotype was counted at least ten times. The chain links TRBV24-1 to TRBJ2-2; no clear D. CDR3 length equals 15 residues. Trimming pared 0 bases from V and 0 bases from J, leaving 4 bases between. Germline lookup yields CDR1 KGHDR and CDR2 SFDVKD. The CDR3, as DNA: TGTGCCACCAGTGATTTGCCACCGAACACCGGGGAGCTGTTTTTT. It translates to CATSDLPPNTGELFF.

This chain links TRBV7-2 with TRBJ1-1; D is unclear. The CDR3 totals 15 residues. The germline V gene has CDR1 SGHTA and CDR2 FQGNSA. V gave up 1 base and J gave up 0 bases, with 9 bases separating them. CDR3 in DNA: TGTGCCAGCAGCTTAGGACCGCGTATGAACACTGAAGCTTTCTTT. Protein: CASSLGPRMNTEAFF.

The chain recombines TRBV4-1 with TRBJ2-1; D may be TRBD2 (7 bases). V was shortened by 3 bases and J by 2 bases, with 20 bases between the two germline ends. The CDR3 consists of 18 residues. Per germline, CDR1 MGHRA and CDR2 YSYEKL. CDR3 protein: CASSHPKGRRGPYNEQFF. The CDR3 nucleotides read TGCGCCAGCAGCCACCCTAAGGGTCGGCGGGGGCCCTACAATGAGCAGTTCTTC.

This clonotype was seen a few times. The chain combines TRBV12-3 or TRBV12-4 with TRBJ2-6; the match to TRBD1 covers 8 bases. The CDR3 loop spans 15 amino acids. J was trimmed by 2 bases and V by 5 bases; bases with no gene match: 2. The CDR3 protein is CASSLGQAGANVLTF. CDR3 DNA sequence: TGTGCCAGCAGTCTGGGACAGGCTGGGGCCAACGTCCTGACTTTC.

The chain is built from TRBV2 and TRBJ1-1, with a tentative D call TRBD1 (6 bases). The CDR3 has 17 residues. From germline, CDR1 is SNHLY and CDR2 FYNNEI. The V gene lost 6 bases and the J gene lost 1 base, with 21 bases spanning the gap. The CDR3 bases are TGTGCCAGCAGCTACGACAGGTCGAGGACGGAGAACACTGAAGCTTTCTTT. Its translation is CASSYDRSRTENTEAFF.

This clonotype occurred a few times. The chain couples TRBV12-3 or TRBV12-4 to TRBJ2-1; D possibly corresponds to TRBD1 (6 bases). V was pared by 5 bases and J by 6 bases, with 11 bases between. The CDR3 runs to 13 residues. CDR3 DNA: TGTGCCAGCAGTGCGGACAGACCCAATGAGCAGTTCTTC. This translates into CASSADRPNEQFF.

This clonotype has a handful of counts. The rearrangement joins TRBV7-6 to TRBJ2-5, with D maybe TRBD1 (6 bases). CDR3 size: 14 residues. The V gene lost 5 bases and the J gene lost 4 bases, with 14 bases spanning the gap. CDR1 is SGHVS and CDR2 is FNYEAQ in the germline V gene. CDR3 nucleotides: TGTGCCAGCAGCCATCTGGGGGCGGGAGAGACCCAGTACTTC. As protein: CASSHLGAGETQYF.

Written as DNA, the CDR3 is TGCGCCAGCAGTGAAGTGCGGGTGCTAACCGGGGAGCTGTTTTTT. Protein product: CASSEVRVLTGELFF. The chain carries TRBV10-2 and TRBJ2-2, with a weak D call TRBD2 (5 bases). V was pared by 3 bases and J by 5 bases, with 13 bases between. Germline-derived CDR1 and CDR2 are WSHSY and SAAADI. The CDR3 sequence is 15 residues long.

This clonotype has a count of ten or more. The J gene is TRBJ2-7, the V gene TRBV12-3 or TRBV12-4, with 9 nucleotides matching TRBD1. The CDR3 consists of 13 residues. J lost 8 bases, V lost 6 bases, and 8 bases had no gene match. Here the CDR3 DNA reads TGTGCCAGCAGCCTGGGACAGGGTAATCAGCAGTACTTC. It yields the protein CASSLGQGNQQYF.

This clonotype has only a few counts. This chain connects TRBV6-5 to TRBJ1-5; D call uncertain. Germline V gene sequence: CDR1 MNHEY, CDR2 SVGAGI. CDR3 length: 14 amino acids. The V end was cut by 0 bases, the J end by 7 bases, with 10 bases between. The chain's CDR3 is CASSYSSREQPQHF. The CDR3 DNA reads as TGTGCCAGCAGTTACTCGTCGAGGGAACAGCCCCAGCATTTT.

There are a few counts of this clonotype. The chain links TRBV20-1 to TRBJ2-1, with 16 bases matching TRBD2. The CDR3 length is 14 residues. Germline CDR1 is DFQATT and CDR2 is SNEGSKA (reference sequence). Losses at the gene ends were 5 bases for V and 7 bases for J; bases not matched to a gene: 2. CDR3 nucleotides: TGCAGTGCTCCGGGACTAGCGGGGGGGAATGAGCAGTTCTTC. Translated, it gives CSAPGLAGGNEQFF.

This clonotype was seen more than once but under ten times. J is TRBJ2-3 and V is TRBV25-1; D possibly uses TRBD1 or TRBD2 (6 bases each). The V gene lost 3 bases and the J gene lost 3 bases, with 13 bases spanning the gap. Germline V CDR1 and CDR2: MGHDK, SYGVNS. The length of the CDR3 is 15 residues. In DNA, the CDR3 is TGTGCCAGCAGTGATTTAGGGGGAGGAACAGATACGCAGTATTTT. This codes for CASSDLGGGTDTQYF.

The sample holds a few counts of this clonotype. V gene TRBV20-1 combines with J gene TRBJ2-1; TRBD2 matches at 8 bases. CDR1 and CDR2 from the germline V gene are DFQATT and SNEGSKA (reference sequence). This CDR3 comprises 11 residues. The trim removed 4 bases at V and 8 bases at J, leaving 1 base unmatched. CDR3 protein: CSATGGHEQFF. In DNA form, the CDR3 reads TGCAGTGCTACGGGGGGGCATGAGCAGTTCTTC.

The chain recombines TRBV7-9 with TRBJ1-4; TRBD1 agrees at 9 bases. Looked up from germline, CDR1 is SEHNR and CDR2 is FQNEAQ (reference sequence). The trim removed 2 bases at V and 8 bases at J, leaving 6 bases unmatched. The CDR3 covers 15 residues. The CDR3: CASSLLGQGGEKLFF. CDR3 coding DNA: TGTGCCAGCAGCTTACTGGGACAGGGAGGCGAAAAACTGTTTTTT.